The 20 T cell receptor beta chains given below trace back to one sample, sequenced in a study of cytomegalovirus exposure and HLA in healthy donors. It was with 60 Vbeta and 13 Jbeta primers that the PCR ran. Sequencing used immunoSEQ multiplex PCR; TCRdb keeps in-frame clones, though not all of them. The sample has roughly 93,000 clones; 65% to 80% are singletons. The source material was PBMCs. Receptor source: a man in his forties in good health and CMV-seronegative.

This chain joins TRBV4-2 and TRBJ2-5, with TRBD2 matching 11 bases. Germline lookup yields CDR1 LGHNA and CDR2 YNFKEQ. The CDR3 is made up of 16 amino acids. V was pared by 0 bases and J by 6 bases, with 6 bases of the junction left unmatched. CDR3 in DNA: TGTGCCAGCAGCCAAGATCAACTAGCGGGAGAAAAGACCCAGTACTTC. It translates to CASSQDQLAGEKTQYF.

This clone showed up just a few times. The rearrangement uses TRBV19 and TRBJ2-2; D remains ambiguous. The CDR3 is made up of 12 amino acids. V lost 8 bases and J lost 2, with 6 bases in between. CDR1 is LNHDA and CDR2 is SQIVND in the germline V gene (reference sequence). The CDR3 DNA reads TGTGCCAGTCAGACTAACACCGGGGAGCTGTTTTTT. It specifies CASQTNTGELFF.

The CDR3 DNA is TGTGCCGCCAGCAGAGCAGCGGGCACCTATGGCTACACCTTC. Translating it yields CAASRAAGTYGYTF. The chain links TRBV6-5 to TRBJ1-2; D is undetermined. V shed 11 bases and J shed 4 bases, with 20 bases lying between them. The CDR3 loop spans 14 amino acids. Germline CDR1 is MNHEY and CDR2 is SVGAGI.

The V call is TRBV11-1, the J call TRBJ1-1; 11 nucleotides agree with TRBD1. CDR1 is SGHAT, CDR2 FQDESV, per germline (reference sequence). The CDR3 loop spans 13 amino acids. V shed 5 bases, J shed 5 bases, and the junction held 1 base outside the gene matches. The chain's CDR3 is CASSGTGGTEAFF. CDR3 nucleotides: TGTGCCAGCAGCGGGACAGGGGGTACTGAAGCTTTCTTT.

Note on this clone: The sample holds other DNA sequences that translate to the same CDR3. The chain combines TRBV25-1 with TRBJ1-1, with 8 bases aligning to TRBD1. V trimming: 6 bases; J trimming: 10 bases; junction bases outside the gene matches: 4. This CDR3 is 11 amino acids long. Germline V gene lookup returns CDR1 MGHDK and CDR2 SYGVNS. The CDR3 loop is CASRAGQGAFF. DNA for the CDR3: TGTGCCAGCAGGGCCGGACAGGGAGCTTTCTTT. Together with reference TRBV25-1 and TRBJ1-1, the CDR3 gives the full variable domain: EADIYQTPRYLVIGTGKKITLECSQTMGHDKMYWYQQDPGMELHLIHYSYGVNSTEKGDLSSESTVSRIRTEHFPLTLESARPSHTSQYLCASRAGQGAFFGQGTRLTVV.

This clone was counted only a few times. This chain joins TRBV4-1 and TRBJ2-7; no firm D call. V was trimmed by 3 bases and J by 5 bases, leaving 5 bases between them. There are 11 residues in the CDR3. CDR1 and CDR2 from the germline V gene are MGHRA and YSYEKL. In DNA, the CDR3 is TGCGCCAGCAGCCACAGAAACGAGCAGTACTTC. Translated: CASSHRNEQYF.

The CDR3 sequence: CATIFPGLSRGTEAFF. The CDR3 bases are TGTGCCACGATATTCCCGGGTCTCTCCAGGGGGACTGAAGCTTTCTTT. The V and J genes are TRBV18 and TRBJ1-1, with 7 bases matching TRBD1. V trimming: 10 bases; J trimming: 5 bases; junction bases outside the gene matches: 19. The CDR3 covers 16 residues. The germline CDR1 and CDR2 sequences are KGHSH and LQKENI.

This chain connects TRBV7-3 to TRBJ1-1; TRBD1 aligns across 8 bases. J gave up 1 base and V 6 bases, and 4 bases lay outside the gene matches. Per the germline V gene, CDR1 is SGHTA and CDR2 is FQGTGA. This CDR3 spans 14 amino acids. The CDR3 protein is CASSRQGRNTEAFF. CDR3 bases: TGTGCCAGCAGTAGACAGGGGAGGAACACTGAAGCTTTCTTT.

The J gene is TRBJ1-1, the V gene TRBV28; 7 bases are shared with TRBD1. J lost 5 bases, V lost 6 bases, and 9 bases had no gene match. This CDR3 is 14 amino acids long. Germline V gene sequence: CDR1 MDHEN, CDR2 SYDVKM. The CDR3 coding sequence is TGTGCCAGCAGATCGGACAGGTCTTTGACTGAAGCTTTCTTT. Its protein is CASRSDRSLTEAFF.

This clone occurred a few times. The V gene is TRBV7-6, the J gene TRBJ2-5; perhaps TRBD2 as D (6 bases). CDR1 and CDR2 from the germline V gene are SGHVS and FNYEAQ. V dropped 3 bases and J dropped 2 bases, with 13 bases sitting between them. The CDR3 covers 15 residues. The CDR3: CASSLYSRGQETQYF. CDR3 DNA sequence: TGTGCCAGCAGCTTGTACTCACGGGGGCAAGAGACCCAGTACTTC.

This chain's CDR3 is CASSILTNEKLFF. The CDR3 nucleotides are TGTGCCAGCAGTATCCTAACTAATGAAAAACTGTTTTTT. The J gene is TRBJ1-4, the V gene TRBV2; D gene unclear. Germline values: CDR1 SNHLY, CDR2 FYNNEI. Trimming shortened V by 5 bases and J by 1 base, and 5 bases separated the two germline ends. The CDR3 has 13 amino acids. Drawing the rest from reference TRBV2 and TRBJ1-4, the complete variable domain is EPEVTQTPSHQVTQMGQEVILRCVPISNHLYFYWYRQILGQKVEFLVSFYNNEISEKSEIFDDQFSVERPDGSNFTLKIRSTKLEDSAMYFCASSILTNEKLFFGSGTQLSVL.

The V call is TRBV29-1, the J call TRBJ1-1, with 7 bases aligning to TRBD1. V dropped 7 bases and J dropped 1; count of bases not matched to a gene: 3. This CDR3 comprises 12 residues. From germline, CDR1 is SQVTM and CDR2 ANQGSEA. CDR3 DNA: TGCAGCGACAGGGGCGCGAACACTGAAGCTTTCTTT. This translates into CSDRGANTEAFF.

The chain recombines TRBV19 with TRBJ2-1; 8 nucleotides agree with TRBD1. Trimming cost V 3 bases and J 8 bases; bases outside gene matches: 15. Germline CDR1 and CDR2: LNHDA and SQIVND (reference sequence). The CDR3 spans 17 residues. The CDR3 sequence: CASSIGQGAHVFDEQFF. In nucleotides, the CDR3 is TGTGCCAGTAGTATTGGACAGGGTGCCCACGTTTTTGATGAGCAGTTCTTC.

J is TRBJ2-7 and V is TRBV10-3; 9 nucleotides line up with TRBD2. Germline CDR1 ENHRY, CDR2 SYGVKD. There are 16 residues in the CDR3. The V and J ends lost 5 bases and 5 bases, in that order; junction bases with no gene match: 13. The CDR3 DNA follows: TGTGCCATCAGTTTTTCGGGGGAGCGGGGGGCCCACGAGCAGTACTTC. It translates to CAISFSGERGAHEQYF.

For the CDR3, the DNA is TGTGCCAGTAGTTCAAGCCGGGACAGGGGACAAGAGACCCAGTACTTC. Its protein product is CASSSSRDRGQETQYF. The rearrangement links TRBV19 to TRBJ2-5, with TRBD1 identical over 10 bases. This CDR3 region has 16 residues. After removal of 5 bases from V and 2 bases from J, the junction contained 8 bases not matched to a gene. Germline V CDR1 and CDR2: LNHDA, SQIVND (reference sequence).

This chain links TRBV7-2 with TRBJ2-1; 7 nucleotides align to TRBD2. Germline-derived CDR1 and CDR2 are SGHTA and FQGNSA. The V and J ends lost 1 base and 4 bases, in that order; junction bases with no gene match: 10. This CDR3 has 17 residues. The CDR3: CASSLGGRDRSYNEQFF. In DNA form, the CDR3 reads TGTGCCAGCAGCTTAGGGGGGAGGGACCGGAGTTACAATGAGCAGTTCTTC.

In DNA form, the CDR3 reads TGTGCCAGCAGCAGAACTAGCGGGGGATTCACAGATACGCAGTATTTT. Encoded protein: CASSRTSGGFTDTQYF. The gene calls are TRBV9 and TRBJ2-3, with 11 bases lining up with TRBD2. This CDR3 contains 16 residues. Germline V gene data show CDR1 as SGDLS and CDR2 as YYNGEE. V lost 4 bases and J lost 2; bases outside the gene matches: 6.

The V and J genes are TRBV6-5 and TRBJ1-2; D gene uncertain. This CDR3 has 13 amino acids. V dropped 0 bases and J dropped 4 bases, with 6 bases sitting between them. From germline, CDR1 is MNHEY and CDR2 SVGAGI. This chain's CDR3 is CASSYSTSYGYTF. CDR3 nucleotides: TGTGCCAGCAGTTACTCCACCAGCTATGGCTACACCTTC.

The chain recombines TRBV28 with TRBJ2-5, with D possibly matching TRBD1 (5 bases). The V end was cut by 1 base, the J end by 5 bases, with 11 bases between. CDR1 and CDR2 from the germline V gene are MDHEN and SYDVKM. The CDR3 length is 14 residues. The CDR3 spells CASSLYGHTETQYF. CDR3 nucleotides: TGTGCCAGCAGTTTATATGGACACACGGAGACCCAGTACTTC.

The chain is built from TRBV5-1 and TRBJ1-2, with 8 bases identical to TRBD1. In germline, CDR1 is SGHRS, CDR2 YFSETQ. V was pared by 4 bases and J by 6 bases, with 11 bases of the junction left unmatched. There are 15 residues in the CDR3. CDR3 in amino acids: CASSPTGTGKHGYTF. The CDR3 DNA reads TGCGCCAGCAGCCCGACCGGGACAGGAAAGCATGGCTACACCTTC.